The source of this T cell receptor (beta chain) is a study of T-cell memory formation after mild COVID-19. Findings of the study overall: Mostly located in CM and EM were contracting CD4+ clones, with contracting CD8+ clones located in EMRA. Researchers found some responding clones in pre-infection memory, a sign that cross-reactive memory joined.

On this clonotype: Antigen unknown.

TCRdb recomputed calls from the 5' RACE reads with MiXCR, one row per CDR3 protein. The data show fewer than 600,000 distinct CDR3 sequences, about 22% seen once. This TCR derives from an adult woman who had mild COVID-19 (a few samples of this study predate the infection). Cell type and time point are not known. The sequenced sample consisted of PBMCs or a T cell subset sorted from them (not recorded which).

CDR3 coding DNA: TGTGCCAGCAGACAGGGGCGTTACCACAATGAGCAGTTCTTC. The encoded protein is CASRQGRYHNEQFF. The rearrangement joins TRBV7-9 to TRBJ2-1; TRBD1 aligns across 7 bases. There are 14 residues in the CDR3. Germline V gene lookup returns CDR1 SEHNR and CDR2 FQNEAQ (reference sequence). The ends lost 6 bases at V and 5 bases at J; junction bases unmatched: 7.